This TCR beta chain was captured by sequencing in a study of cytomegalovirus exposure and HLA in healthy donors. Study-wide results and caveats: The listing of 150 to 200 TCR beta chains classed them as cytomegalovirus-associated.

The ends lost 3 bases at V and 2 bases at J; junction bases unmatched: 5. Per germline, CDR1 SGHAT and CDR2 FQDESV (reference sequence). The CDR3 contains 16 residues. As for this clone: No antigen is known for it.

13 Jbeta primers and 60 Vbeta primers were used for the PCR. Data came from immunoSEQ multiplex PCR; TCRdb stores just in-frame clones and leaves some out. The data include roughly 65,000 clones; the top ten clones carry around a sixth. The genes are TRBV11-1 and TRBJ2-4; 9 positions match TRBD1. The receptor comes from a boy between 10 and 17 years old in good health and CMV-seronegative. The specimen sequenced was PBMCs. The CDR3 spells CASSLGQGRTKNIQYF. CDR3 DNA: TGTGCCAGCAGCTTGGGACAGGGACGAACCAAAAACATTCAGTACTTC.